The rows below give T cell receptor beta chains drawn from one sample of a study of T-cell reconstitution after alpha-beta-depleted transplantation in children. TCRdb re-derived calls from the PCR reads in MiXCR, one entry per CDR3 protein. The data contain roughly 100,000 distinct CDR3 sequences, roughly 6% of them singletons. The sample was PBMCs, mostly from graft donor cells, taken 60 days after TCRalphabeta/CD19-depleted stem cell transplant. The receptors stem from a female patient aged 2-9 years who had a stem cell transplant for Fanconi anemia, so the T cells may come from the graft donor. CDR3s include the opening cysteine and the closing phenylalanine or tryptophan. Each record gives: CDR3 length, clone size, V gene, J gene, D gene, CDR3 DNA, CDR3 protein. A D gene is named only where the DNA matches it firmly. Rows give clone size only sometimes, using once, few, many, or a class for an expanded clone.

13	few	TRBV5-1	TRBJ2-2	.	TGCGCCAGCACCTTGACCAACACCGGGGAGCTGTTTTTT	CASTLTNTGELFF
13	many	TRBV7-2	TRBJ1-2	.	TGTGCCAGCAGCTTAGTACAGAGCTATGGCTACACCTTC	CASSLVQSYGYTF
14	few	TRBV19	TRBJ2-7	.	TGTGCCAGTAGTATTCTAGGCGGCTCCTACGAGCAGTACTTC	CASSILGGSYEQYF
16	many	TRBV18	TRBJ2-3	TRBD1	TGTGCCAGCTCACCACCGGACAGGGGGTATTCAGATACGCAGTATTTT	CASSPPDRGYSDTQYF
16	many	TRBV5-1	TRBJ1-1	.	TGCGCCAGCAGCCCGGAAACGGGACGGCTGAACACTGAAGCTTTCTTT	CASSPETGRLNTEAFF
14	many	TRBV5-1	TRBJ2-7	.	TGCGCCAGCAGCTTGGCTTACCGGGCCTACGAGCAGTACTTC	CASSLAYRAYEQYF
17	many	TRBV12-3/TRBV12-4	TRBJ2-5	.	TGTGCCAGCAGTTTAGAGTCAACTGGTGGGGTTTTTGAGACCCAGTACTTC	CASSLESTGGVFETQYF
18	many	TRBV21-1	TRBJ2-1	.	TGTGCCAGCAGCAAAGCGTTAACTCGGCAGAGCTCCTACAATGAGCAGTTCTTC	CASSKALTRQSSYNEQFF
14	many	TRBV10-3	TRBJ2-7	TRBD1	TGTGCCATCAGTGACCGGGACAGAGTATACGAGCAGTACTTC	CAISDRDRVYEQYF
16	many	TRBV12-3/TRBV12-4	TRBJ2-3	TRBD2	TGTGCCAGCACCACGGGACTAGCGGGGGGGCCAGATACGCAGTATTTT	CASTTGLAGGPDTQYF
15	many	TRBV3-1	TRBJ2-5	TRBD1	TGTGCCAGCAGCCATAGAACAGGGGGCCAAGAGACCCAGTACTTC	CASSHRTGGQETQYF
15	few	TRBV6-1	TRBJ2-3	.	TGTGCCAGCAGACAGGGATATGGGGGCACAGATACGCAGTATTTT	CASRQGYGGTDTQYF
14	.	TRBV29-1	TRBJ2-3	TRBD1	TGCAGCGTCCCCCGGGACAGGGACACAGATACGCAGTATTTT	CSVPRDRDTDTQYF
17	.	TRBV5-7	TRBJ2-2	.	TGTGCCAGCAGCTTGGGGACTACCCACCGGGGGACCGGGGAGCTGTTTTTT	CASSLGTTHRGTGELFF
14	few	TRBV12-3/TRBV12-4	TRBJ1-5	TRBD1	TGTGCCAGCAAAGGGACAGGGGACCATCAGCCCCAGCATTTT	CASKGTGDHQPQHF
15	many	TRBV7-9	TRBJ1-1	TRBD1	TGTGCCAGCAGTCACCGACAGGGTTGGAACACTGAAGCTTTCTTT	CASSHRQGWNTEAFF
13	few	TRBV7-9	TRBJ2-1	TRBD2	TGTGCCGGGCTAGCGGGGGGGATAAATGAGCAGTTCTTC	CAGLAGGINEQFF
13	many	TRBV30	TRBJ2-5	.	TGTGCCTGGAGTGTAGGGCTGGAAGAGACCCAGTACTTC	CAWSVGLEETQYF
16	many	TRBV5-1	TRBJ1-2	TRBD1	TGCGCCAGCAGCACAGAGGGACAGGGGGCCCTCTATGGCTACACCTTC	CASSTEGQGALYGYTF
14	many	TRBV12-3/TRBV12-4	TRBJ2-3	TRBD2	TGTGCCAGCGGGTTAGCGGGGGCCACAGATACGCAGTATTTT	CASGLAGATDTQYF
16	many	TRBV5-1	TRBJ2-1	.	TGCGCCAGCAGCTTGATCGGGGGTCGGTCCTACAATGAGCAGTTCTTC	CASSLIGGRSYNEQFF
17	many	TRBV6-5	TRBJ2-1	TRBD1	TGTGCCAGCAGTTACTCACGGGGACAGCATACCTACAATGAGCAGTTCTTC	CASSYSRGQHTYNEQFF
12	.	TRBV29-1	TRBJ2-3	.	TGCAGCGTTGTAGCTTTCACAGATACGCAGTATTTT	CSVVAFTDTQYF
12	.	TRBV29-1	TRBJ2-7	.	TGCAGCGTGGAACAACCAGGGTACGAGCAGTACTTC	CSVEQPGYEQYF
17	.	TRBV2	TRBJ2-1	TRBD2	TGTGCCAGCAGTCAGACTAGCGGGAGTATCCTTTACAATGAGCAGTTCTTC	CASSQTSGSILYNEQFF
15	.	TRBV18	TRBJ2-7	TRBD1	TGTGCCAGCTCACAAGGGACAGGGGGACTATACGAGCAGTACTTC	CASSQGTGGLYEQYF
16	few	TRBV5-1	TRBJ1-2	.	TGCGCCAGCAGCGTGGACGACAGGCGGTCTAACTATGGCTACACCTTC	CASSVDDRRSNYGYTF
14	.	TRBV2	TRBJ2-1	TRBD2	TGTGCCAGCACCCGGACTAGCGGGAGCCATGAGCAGTTCTTC	CASTRTSGSHEQFF
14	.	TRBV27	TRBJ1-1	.	TGTGCCAGCCTGGTTCCGAGCAGTGTGGCGGAAGCTTTCTTT	CASLVPSSVAEAFF
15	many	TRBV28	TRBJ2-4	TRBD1	TGTGCCAGCAGTTTTCTGGACAGGGCCAAAAACATTCAGTACTTC	CASSFLDRAKNIQYF
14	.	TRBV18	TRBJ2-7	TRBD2	TGTGCCAGTCAGCCGGGGGGAAGAACCTACGAGCAGTACTTC	CASQPGGRTYEQYF
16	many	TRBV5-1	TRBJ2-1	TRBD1	TGCGCCAGCAGCCCGCCCGGGACAGGGAACTACAATGAGCAGTTCTTC	CASSPPGTGNYNEQFF
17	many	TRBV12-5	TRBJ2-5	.	TGTGCTAGTGGTTTGGGGCAGGGGGGCGCGAGGCAAGAGACCCAGTACTTC	CASGLGQGGARQETQYF
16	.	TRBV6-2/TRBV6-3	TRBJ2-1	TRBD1	TGTGCCAGCAGTTACTTGACAGGGAGCTCCTACAATGAGCAGTTCTTC	CASSYLTGSSYNEQFF
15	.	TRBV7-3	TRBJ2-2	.	TGTGCCAGCAGCTTAACGAGGACTTCCACCGGGGAGCTGTTTTTT	CASSLTRTSTGELFF
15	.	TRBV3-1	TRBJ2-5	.	TGTGCCAGCAGCCAGAGCTGGGATCCCCGGAGTACCCAGTACTTC	CASSQSWDPRSTQYF
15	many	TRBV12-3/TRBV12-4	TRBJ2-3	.	TGTGCCAGCAGTTTAAATTTCGACTCCTCAGATACGCAGTATTTT	CASSLNFDSSDTQYF
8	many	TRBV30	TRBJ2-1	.	TGTGGGATGAATGAGCAGTTCTTC	CGMNEQFF
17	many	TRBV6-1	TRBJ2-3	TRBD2	TGTGCCAGCAGTGTGTGGCCGAGACTAGCGGGAGAAGATACGCAGTATTTT	CASSVWPRLAGEDTQYF
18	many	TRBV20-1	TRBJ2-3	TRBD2	TGCAGTGCTCTTTCGACTAGCGGGACTTCCCCGGGCACAGATACGCAGTATTTT	CSALSTSGTSPGTDTQYF
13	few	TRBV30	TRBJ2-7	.	TGTGCCTGGAGTCAGGGGTCAATTTACGAGCAGTACTTC	CAWSQGSIYEQYF
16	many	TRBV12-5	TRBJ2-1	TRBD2	TGTGCTAGTGGTTTGGTAGGGACTAGCGGGGGCGTTAAGCAGTTCTTC	CASGLVGTSGGVKQFF
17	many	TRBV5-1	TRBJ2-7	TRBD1	TGCGCCAGCAGCCCTGTAGCGGGACAGGGGGTCTCCTACGAGCAGTACTTC	CASSPVAGQGVSYEQYF
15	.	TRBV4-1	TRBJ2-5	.	TGCGCCAGCAGCCAAGATCCTAGTACCAGGGAGACCCAGTACTTC	CASSQDPSTRETQYF
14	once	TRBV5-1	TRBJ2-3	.	TGCGCCAGCAGGGGACTCGCCAGCGCAGATACGCAGTATTTT	CASRGLASADTQYF
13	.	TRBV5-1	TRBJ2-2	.	TGCGCCAGCAGCTTATCCGCCGCCGGGGAGCTGTTTTTT	CASSLSAAGELFF
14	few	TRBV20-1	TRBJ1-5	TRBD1	TGCAGTGCTAGAGATCGCAGGGGGAGTCAGCCCCAGCATTTT	CSARDRRGSQPQHF
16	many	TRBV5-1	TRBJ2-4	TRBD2	TGCGCCAGCAGCAGAAAAATTGGTGCAGGGAGGGACATTCAGTACTTC	CASSRKIGAGRDIQYF
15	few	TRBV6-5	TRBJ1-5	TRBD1	TGTGCCAGCACCTTAGGACAGGGGGCCTTTCAGCCCCAGCATTTT	CASTLGQGAFQPQHF
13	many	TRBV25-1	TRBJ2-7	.	TGTGCCAGCAGCCCCACCTTACTATACGAGCAGTACTTC	CASSPTLLYEQYF
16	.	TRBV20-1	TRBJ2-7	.	TGCAGTGCTAGAGAGTCCCCTTCGGGATTCCGATACGAGCAGTACTTC	CSARESPSGFRYEQYF
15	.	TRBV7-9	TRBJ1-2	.	TGTGCCAGCAGCTTAATAACAGCCCCATCCTATGGCTACACCTTC	CASSLITAPSYGYTF
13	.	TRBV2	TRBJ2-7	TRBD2	TGTGCCAGCAGTGGACTAGCGGCCTACGAGCAGTACTTC	CASSGLAAYEQYF
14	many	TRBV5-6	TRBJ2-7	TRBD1	TGTGCCAGCAGCTCAGCAGGGGGCTCCTACGAGCAGTACTTC	CASSSAGGSYEQYF
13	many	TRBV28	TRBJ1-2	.	TGTGCCAGCAGTTTGGGCAGTAACTATGGCTACACCTTC	CASSLGSNYGYTF